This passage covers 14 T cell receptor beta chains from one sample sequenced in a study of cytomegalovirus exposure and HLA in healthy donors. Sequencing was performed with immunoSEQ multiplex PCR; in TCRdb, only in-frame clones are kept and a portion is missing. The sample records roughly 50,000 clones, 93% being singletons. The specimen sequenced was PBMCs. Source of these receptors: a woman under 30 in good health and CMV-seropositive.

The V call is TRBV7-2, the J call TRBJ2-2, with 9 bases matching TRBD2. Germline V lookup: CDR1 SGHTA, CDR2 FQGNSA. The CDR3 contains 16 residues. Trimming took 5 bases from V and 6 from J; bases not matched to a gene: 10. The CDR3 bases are TGTGCCAGCAGCGTCCCAGGGCTAGCGGGGCCCGGGGAGCTGTTTTTT. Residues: CASSVPGLAGPGELFF.

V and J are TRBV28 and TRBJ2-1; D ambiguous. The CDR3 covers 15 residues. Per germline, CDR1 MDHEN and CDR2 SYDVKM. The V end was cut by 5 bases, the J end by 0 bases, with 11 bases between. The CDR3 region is CASSKTRSSYNEQFF. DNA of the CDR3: TGTGCCAGCAGTAAAACGAGGAGCTCCTACAATGAGCAGTTCTTC.

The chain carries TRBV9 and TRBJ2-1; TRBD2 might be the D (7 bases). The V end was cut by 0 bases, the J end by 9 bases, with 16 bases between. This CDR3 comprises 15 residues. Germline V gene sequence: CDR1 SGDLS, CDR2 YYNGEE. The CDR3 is CASSVGRGGALEQFF. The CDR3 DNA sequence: TGTGCCAGCAGCGTAGGTAGAGGGGGGGCCCTTGAGCAGTTCTTC.

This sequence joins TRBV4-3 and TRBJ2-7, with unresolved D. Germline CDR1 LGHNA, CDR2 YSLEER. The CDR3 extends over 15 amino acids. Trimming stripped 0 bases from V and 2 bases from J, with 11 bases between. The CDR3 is CASSQDPTNAYEQYF. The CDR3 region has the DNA TGCGCCAGCAGCCAAGACCCTACTAATGCCTACGAGCAGTACTTC.

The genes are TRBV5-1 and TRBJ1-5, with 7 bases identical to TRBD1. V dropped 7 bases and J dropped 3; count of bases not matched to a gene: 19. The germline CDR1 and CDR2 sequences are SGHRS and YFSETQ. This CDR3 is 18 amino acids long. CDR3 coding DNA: TGCGCCAGCTACTCGAACTCCCACCCGGGACAGTTCAATCAGCCCCAGCATTTT. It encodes CASYSNSHPGQFNQPQHF. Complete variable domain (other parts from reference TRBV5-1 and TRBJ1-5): KAGVTQTPRYLIKTRGQQVTLSCSPISGHRSVSWYQQTPGQGLQFLFEYFSETQRNKGNFPGRFSGRQFSNSRSEMNVSTLELGDSALYLCASYSNSHPGQFNQPQHFGDGTRLSIL.

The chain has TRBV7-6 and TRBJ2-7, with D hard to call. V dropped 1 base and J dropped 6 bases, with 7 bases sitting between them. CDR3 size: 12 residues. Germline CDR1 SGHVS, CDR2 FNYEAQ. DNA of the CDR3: TGTGCCAGCAGCTTAGGTTCTACCGAGCAGTACTTC. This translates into CASSLGSTEQYF. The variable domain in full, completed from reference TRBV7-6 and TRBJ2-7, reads GAGVSQSPRYKVTKRGQDVALRCDPISGHVSLYWYRQALGQGPEFLTYFNYEAQQDKSGLPNDRFSAERPEGSISTLTIQRTEQRDSAMYRCASSLGSTEQYFGPGTRLTVT.

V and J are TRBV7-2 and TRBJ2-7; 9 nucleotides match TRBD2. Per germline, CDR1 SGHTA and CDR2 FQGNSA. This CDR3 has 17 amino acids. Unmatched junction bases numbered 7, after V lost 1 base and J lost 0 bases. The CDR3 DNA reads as TGTGCCAGCAGCTTAGAAGCAGCGGGGGGACTCTCCTACGAGCAGTACTTC. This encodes CASSLEAAGGLSYEQYF.

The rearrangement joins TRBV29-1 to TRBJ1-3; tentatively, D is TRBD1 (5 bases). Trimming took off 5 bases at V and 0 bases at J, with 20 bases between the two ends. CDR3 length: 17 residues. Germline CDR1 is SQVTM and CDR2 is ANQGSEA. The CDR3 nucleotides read TGCAGCGTTCCTACCCTAGACAGAACCGGCTCTGGAAACACCATATATTTT. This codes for CSVPTLDRTGSGNTIYF.

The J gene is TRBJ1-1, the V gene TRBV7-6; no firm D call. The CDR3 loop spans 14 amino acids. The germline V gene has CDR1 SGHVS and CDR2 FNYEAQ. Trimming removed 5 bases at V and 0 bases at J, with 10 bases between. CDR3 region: CASSPSQVNTEAFF. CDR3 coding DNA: TGTGCCAGCAGCCCAAGTCAGGTGAACACTGAAGCTTTCTTT.

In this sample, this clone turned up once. The CDR3 loop reads CATPGTERGDTQYF. CDR3 coding DNA: TGTGCCACTCCGGGGACAGAGAGGGGCGATACGCAGTATTTT. The chain carries TRBV5-4 and TRBJ2-3, with 7 nucleotides matching TRBD1. V trimming: 9 bases; J trimming: 6 bases; junction bases outside the gene matches: 13. Germline CDR1 is SGHNT and CDR2 is YYREEE (reference sequence). This CDR3 has 14 residues.

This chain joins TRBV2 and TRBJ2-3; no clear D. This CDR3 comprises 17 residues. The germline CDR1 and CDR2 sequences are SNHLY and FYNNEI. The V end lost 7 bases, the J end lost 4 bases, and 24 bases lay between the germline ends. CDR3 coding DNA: TGTGCCAGCAACCCCTCTGGTGGCAGAATCGCCTCAGATACGCAGTATTTT. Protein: CASNPSGGRIASDTQYF.

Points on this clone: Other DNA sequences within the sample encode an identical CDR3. Here the CDR3 reads CASSFRETQYF. CDR3 in DNA: TGTGCCAGCAGCTTTCGAGAGACCCAGTACTTC. This chain uses TRBV11-2 with TRBJ2-5; D remains unclear. The CDR3 is made up of 11 amino acids. Germline V gene data show CDR1 as SGHAT and CDR2 as FQNNGV. Trimming removed 3 bases at V and 4 bases at J, with 3 bases between.

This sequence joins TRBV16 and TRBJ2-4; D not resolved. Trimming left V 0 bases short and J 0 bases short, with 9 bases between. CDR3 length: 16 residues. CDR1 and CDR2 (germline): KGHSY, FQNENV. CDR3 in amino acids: CASSQSAALAKNIQYF. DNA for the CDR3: TGTGCCAGCAGCCAATCGGCAGCGCTAGCCAAAAACATTCAGTACTTC.

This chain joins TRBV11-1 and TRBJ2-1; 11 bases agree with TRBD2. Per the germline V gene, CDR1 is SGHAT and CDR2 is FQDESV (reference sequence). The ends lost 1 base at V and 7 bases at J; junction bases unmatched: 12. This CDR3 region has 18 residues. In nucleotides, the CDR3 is TGTGCCAGCAGCTTAGAATCGGTCCCTAGCGGGGGGTCTAATGAGCAGTTCTTC. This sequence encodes CASSLESVPSGGSNEQFF.